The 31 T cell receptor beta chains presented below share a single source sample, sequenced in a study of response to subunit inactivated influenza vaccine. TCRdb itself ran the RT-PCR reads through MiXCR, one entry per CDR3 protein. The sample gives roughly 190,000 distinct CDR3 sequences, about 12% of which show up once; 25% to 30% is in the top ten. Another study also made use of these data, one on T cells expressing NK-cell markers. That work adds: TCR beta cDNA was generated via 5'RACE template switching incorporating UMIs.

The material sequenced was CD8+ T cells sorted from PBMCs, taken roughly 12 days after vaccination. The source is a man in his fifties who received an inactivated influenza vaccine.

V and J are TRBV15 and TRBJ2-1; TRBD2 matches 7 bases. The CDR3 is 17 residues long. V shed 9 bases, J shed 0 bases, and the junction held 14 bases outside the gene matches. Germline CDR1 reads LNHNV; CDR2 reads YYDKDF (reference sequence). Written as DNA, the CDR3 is TGTGCCACGGGGGGAGGGAGCAAGCTAAGCTCCTACAATGAGCAGTTCTTC. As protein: CATGGGSKLSSYNEQFF.

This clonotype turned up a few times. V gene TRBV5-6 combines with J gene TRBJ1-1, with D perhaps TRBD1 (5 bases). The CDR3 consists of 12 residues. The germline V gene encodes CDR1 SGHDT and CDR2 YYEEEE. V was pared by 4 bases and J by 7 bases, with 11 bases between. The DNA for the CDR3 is TGTGCCAGCAGCGGACTCAGGGATGAAGCTTTCTTT. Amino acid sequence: CASSGLRDEAFF.

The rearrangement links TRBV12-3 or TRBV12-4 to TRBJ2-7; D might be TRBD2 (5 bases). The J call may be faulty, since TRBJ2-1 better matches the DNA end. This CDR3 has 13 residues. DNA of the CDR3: TGTGCCAGCAGTTCCGGGGTCCGACGCGAGCAGTTCTTC. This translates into CASSSGVRREQFF.

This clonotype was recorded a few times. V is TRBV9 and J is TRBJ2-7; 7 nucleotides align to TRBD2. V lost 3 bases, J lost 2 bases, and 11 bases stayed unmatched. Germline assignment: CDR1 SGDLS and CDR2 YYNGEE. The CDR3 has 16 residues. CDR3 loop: CASSALAEDVPYEQYF. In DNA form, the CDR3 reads TGTGCCAGCAGCGCGCTAGCGGAGGATGTCCCCTACGAGCAGTACTTC.

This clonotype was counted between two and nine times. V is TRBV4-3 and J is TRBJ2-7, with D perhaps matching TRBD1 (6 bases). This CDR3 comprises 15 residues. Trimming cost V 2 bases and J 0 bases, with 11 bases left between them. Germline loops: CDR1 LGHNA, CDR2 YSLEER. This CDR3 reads CASSQQDSFSYEQYF. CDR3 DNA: TGCGCCAGCAGCCAACAGGACAGCTTCTCCTACGAGCAGTACTTC.

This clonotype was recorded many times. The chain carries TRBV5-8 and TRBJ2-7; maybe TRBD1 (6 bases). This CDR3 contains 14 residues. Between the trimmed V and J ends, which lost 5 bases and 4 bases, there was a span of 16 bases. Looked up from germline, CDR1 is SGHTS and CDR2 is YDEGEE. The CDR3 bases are TGTGCCAGCAGGGCCCGGGACAATACTTACGAGCAGTACTTC. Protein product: CASRARDNTYEQYF.

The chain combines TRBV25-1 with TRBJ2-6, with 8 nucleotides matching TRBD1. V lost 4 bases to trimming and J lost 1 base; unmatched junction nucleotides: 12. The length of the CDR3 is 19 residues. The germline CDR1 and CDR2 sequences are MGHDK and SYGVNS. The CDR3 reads CASSGDRGSVSSGANVLTF. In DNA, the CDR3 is TGTGCCAGCAGTGGAGACAGGGGTTCCGTATCATCTGGGGCCAACGTCCTGACTTTC.

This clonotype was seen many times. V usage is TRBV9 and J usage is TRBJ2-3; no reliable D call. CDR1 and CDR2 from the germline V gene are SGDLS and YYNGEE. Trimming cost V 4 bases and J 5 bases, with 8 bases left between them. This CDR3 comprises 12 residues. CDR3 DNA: TGTGCCAGCAGCCCCTCCCGAGATACGCAGTATTTT. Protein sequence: CASSPSRDTQYF.

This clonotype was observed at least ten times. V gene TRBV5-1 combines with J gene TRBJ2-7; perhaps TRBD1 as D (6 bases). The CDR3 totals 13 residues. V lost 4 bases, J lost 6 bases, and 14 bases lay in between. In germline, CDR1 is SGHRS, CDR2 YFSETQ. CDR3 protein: CASSENRAPEQYF. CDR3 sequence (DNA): TGCGCCAGCAGCGAAAACAGGGCCCCCGAGCAGTACTTC.

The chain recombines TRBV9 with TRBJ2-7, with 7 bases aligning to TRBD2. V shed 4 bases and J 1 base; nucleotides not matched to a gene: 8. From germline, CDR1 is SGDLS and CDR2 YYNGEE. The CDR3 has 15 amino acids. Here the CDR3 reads CASSHGTNSSYEQYF. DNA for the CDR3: TGTGCCAGCAGCCACGGGACTAACTCTTCCTACGAGCAGTACTTC.

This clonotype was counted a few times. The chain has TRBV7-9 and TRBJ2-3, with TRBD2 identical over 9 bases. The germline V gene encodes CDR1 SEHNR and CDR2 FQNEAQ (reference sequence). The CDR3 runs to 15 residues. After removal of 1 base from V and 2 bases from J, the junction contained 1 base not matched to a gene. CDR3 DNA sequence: TGTGCCAGCAGCTTAGTAGCGGGGGACACAGATACGCAGTATTTT. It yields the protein CASSLVAGDTDTQYF.

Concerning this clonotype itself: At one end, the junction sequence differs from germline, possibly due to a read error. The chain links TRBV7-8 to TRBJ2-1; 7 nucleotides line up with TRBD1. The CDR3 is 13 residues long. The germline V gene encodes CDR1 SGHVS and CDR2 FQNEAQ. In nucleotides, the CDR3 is TGTGCCACCAGCCAGGACAGGTACAATGAGCAGTTCTTC. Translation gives CATSQDRYNEQFF.

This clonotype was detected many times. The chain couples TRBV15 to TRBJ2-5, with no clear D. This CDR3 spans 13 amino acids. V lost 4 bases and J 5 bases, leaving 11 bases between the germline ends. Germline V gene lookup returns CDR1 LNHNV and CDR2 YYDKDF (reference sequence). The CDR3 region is CATSMKRRETQYF. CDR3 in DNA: TGTGCCACCAGCATGAAGAGGCGGGAGACCCAGTACTTC. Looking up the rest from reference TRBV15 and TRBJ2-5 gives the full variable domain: DAMVIQNPRYQVTQFGKPVTLSCSQTLNHNVMYWYQQKSSQAPKLLFHYYDKDFNNEADTPDNFQSRRPNTSFCFLDIRSPGLGDTAMYLCATSMKRRETQYFGPGTRLLVL.

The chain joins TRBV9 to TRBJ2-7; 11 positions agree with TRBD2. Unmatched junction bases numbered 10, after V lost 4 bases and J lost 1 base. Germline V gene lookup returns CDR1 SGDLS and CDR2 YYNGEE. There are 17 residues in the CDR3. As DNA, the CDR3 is TGTGCCAGCAGCCCCAAGGGTTGGACTAGCGGGTCCTACGAGCAGTACTTC. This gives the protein CASSPKGWTSGSYEQYF.

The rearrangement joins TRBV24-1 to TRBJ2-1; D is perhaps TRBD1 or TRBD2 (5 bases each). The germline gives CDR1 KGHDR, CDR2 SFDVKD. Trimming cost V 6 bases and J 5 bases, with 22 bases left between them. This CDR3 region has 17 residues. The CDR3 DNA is TGTGCCACCAGTTCACGGAGGTGGCAGGGCGCCCACAATGAGCAGTTCTTC. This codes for CATSSRRWQGAHNEQFF.

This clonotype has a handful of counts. CDR3 bases: TGTGCCAGCAGTTTGAGCCAATCCTCCCTTTTAAACGATCTGGATGAGCAGTTCTTC. It is translated as CASSLSQSSLLNDLDEQFF. The V call is TRBV28, the J call TRBJ2-1; D is unresolved. Germline CDR1 is MDHEN and CDR2 is SYDVKM. Trimming cost V 3 bases and J 8 bases, with 29 bases left between them. There are 19 residues in the CDR3.

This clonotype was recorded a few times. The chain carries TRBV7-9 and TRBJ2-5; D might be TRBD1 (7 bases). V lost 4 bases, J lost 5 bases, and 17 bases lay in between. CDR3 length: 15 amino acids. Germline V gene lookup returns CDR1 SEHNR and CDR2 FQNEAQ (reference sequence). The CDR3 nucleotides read TGTGCCAGCAGCTGGTTGGAGGGGGCCGGCGAGACCCAGTACTTC. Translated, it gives CASSWLEGAGETQYF.

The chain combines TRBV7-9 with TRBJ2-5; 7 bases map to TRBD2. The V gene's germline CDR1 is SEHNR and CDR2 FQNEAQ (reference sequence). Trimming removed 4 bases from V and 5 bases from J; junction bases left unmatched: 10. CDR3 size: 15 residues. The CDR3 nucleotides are TGTGCCAGCAGCTCAGCTAGCGGTCTTACGGAGACCCAGTACTTC. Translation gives CASSSASGLTETQYF.

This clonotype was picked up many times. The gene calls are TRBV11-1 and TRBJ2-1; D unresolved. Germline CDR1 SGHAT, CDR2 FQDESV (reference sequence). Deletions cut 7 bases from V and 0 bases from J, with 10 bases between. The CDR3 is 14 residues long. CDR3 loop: CASTTASSYNEQFF. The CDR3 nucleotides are TGTGCCAGCACGACGGCTAGCTCCTACAATGAGCAGTTCTTC.

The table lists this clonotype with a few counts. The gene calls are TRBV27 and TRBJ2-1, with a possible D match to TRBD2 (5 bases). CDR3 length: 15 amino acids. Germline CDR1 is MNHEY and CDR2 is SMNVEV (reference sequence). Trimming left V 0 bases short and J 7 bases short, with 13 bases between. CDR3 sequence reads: CASSLSSGSENEQFF. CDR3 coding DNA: TGTGCCAGCAGTTTATCGTCGGGGTCGGAGAATGAGCAGTTCTTC.

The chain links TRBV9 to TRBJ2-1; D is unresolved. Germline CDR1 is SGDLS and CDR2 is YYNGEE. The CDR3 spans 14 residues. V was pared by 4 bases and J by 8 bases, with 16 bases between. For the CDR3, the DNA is TGTGCCAGCAGCTCGGACCGGCTAGACGATGAGCAGTTCTTC. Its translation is CASSSDRLDDEQFF.

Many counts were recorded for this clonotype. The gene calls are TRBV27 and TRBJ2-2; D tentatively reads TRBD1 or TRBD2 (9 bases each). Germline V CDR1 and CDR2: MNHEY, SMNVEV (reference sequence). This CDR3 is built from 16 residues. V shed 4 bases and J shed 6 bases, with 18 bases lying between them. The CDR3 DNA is TGTGCCAGCAGTTCGCTAGCGGGACAGGGAGCCGGGGAGCTGTTTTTT. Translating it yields CASSSLAGQGAGELFF.

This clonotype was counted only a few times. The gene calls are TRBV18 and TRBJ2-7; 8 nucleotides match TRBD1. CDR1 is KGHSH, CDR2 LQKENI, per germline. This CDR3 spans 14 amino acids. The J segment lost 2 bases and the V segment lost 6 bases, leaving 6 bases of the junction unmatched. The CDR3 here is CASSDTDRAYEQYF. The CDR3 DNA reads TGTGCCAGCTCGGATACGGACAGGGCCTACGAGCAGTACTTC.

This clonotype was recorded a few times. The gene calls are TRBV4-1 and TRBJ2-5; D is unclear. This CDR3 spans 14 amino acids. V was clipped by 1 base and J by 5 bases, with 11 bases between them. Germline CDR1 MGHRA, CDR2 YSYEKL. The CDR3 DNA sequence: TGCGCCAGCAGCCAAGTAGCACCCCGGGAGACCCAGTACTTC. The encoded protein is CASSQVAPRETQYF.

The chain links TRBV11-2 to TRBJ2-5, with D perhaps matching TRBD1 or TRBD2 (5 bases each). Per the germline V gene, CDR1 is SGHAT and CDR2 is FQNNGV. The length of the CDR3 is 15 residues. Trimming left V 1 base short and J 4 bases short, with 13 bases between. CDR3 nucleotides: TGTGCCAGCAGCTTAGGTTCCGGGGCGTTAGAGACCCAGTACTTC. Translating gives CASSLGSGALETQYF.

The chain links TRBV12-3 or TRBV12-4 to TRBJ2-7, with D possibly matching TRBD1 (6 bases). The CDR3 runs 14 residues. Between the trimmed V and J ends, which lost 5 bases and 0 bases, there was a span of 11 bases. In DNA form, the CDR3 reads TGTGCCAGCAGTAGGGGGATTAGCTCCTACGAGCAGTACTTC. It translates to CASSRGISSYEQYF.

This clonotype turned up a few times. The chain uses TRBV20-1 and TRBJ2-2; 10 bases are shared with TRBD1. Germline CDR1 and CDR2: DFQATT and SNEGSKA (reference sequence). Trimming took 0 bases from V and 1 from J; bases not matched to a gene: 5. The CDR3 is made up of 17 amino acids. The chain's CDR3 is CSARDYGTGVNTGELFF. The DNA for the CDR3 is TGCAGTGCTAGAGATTACGGGACAGGGGTGAACACCGGGGAGCTGTTTTTT.

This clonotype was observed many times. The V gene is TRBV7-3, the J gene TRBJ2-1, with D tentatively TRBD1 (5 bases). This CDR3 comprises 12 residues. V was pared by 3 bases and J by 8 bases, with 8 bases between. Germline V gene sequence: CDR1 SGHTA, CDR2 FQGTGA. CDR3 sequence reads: CASSFVGDEQFF. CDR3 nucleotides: TGTGCCAGCAGCTTTGTAGGGGATGAGCAGTTCTTC.

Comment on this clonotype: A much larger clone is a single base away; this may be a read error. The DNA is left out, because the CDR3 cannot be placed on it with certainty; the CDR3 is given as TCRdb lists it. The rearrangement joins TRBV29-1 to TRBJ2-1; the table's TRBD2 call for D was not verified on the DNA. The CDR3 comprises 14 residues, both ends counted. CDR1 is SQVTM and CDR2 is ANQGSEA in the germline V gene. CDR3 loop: CSVVASGAYNEQLF.

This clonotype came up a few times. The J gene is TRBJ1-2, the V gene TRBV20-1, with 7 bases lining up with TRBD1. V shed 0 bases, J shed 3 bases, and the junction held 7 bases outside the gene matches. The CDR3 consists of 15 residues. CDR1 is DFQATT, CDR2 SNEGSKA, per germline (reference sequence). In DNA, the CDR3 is TGCAGTGCTAGAGACCGGGACAGAGGGGACTATGGCTACACCTTC. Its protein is CSARDRDRGDYGYTF.

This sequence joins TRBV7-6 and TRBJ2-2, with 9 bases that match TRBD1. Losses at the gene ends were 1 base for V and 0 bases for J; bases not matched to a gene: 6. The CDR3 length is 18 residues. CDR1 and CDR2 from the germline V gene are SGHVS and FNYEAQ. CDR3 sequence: CASSLVRTGGANTGELFF. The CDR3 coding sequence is TGTGCCAGCAGCTTAGTTCGTACAGGGGGCGCGAACACCGGGGAGCTGTTTTTT. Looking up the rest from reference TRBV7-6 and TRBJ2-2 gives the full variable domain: GAGVSQSPRYKVTKRGQDVALRCDPISGHVSLYWYRQALGQGPEFLTYFNYEAQQDKSGLPNDRFSAERPEGSISTLTIQRTEQRDSAMYRCASSLVRTGGANTGELFFGEGSRLTVL.